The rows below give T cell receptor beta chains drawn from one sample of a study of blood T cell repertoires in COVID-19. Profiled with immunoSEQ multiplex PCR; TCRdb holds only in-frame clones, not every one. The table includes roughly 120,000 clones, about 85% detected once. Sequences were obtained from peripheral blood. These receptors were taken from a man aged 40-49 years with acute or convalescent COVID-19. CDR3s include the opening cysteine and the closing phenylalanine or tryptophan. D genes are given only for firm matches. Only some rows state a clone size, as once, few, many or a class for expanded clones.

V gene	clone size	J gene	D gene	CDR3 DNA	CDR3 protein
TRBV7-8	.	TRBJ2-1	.	TGTGCCAGCAGCTTACCATTCGGGGAGCAGTTCTTC	CASSLPFGEQFF
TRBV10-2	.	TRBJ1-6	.	TGCGCCAGCAGTGAATTAGGCGGGACTTCGCCCCTCCACTTT	CASSELGGTSPLHF
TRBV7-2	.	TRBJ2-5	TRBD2	TGTGCCAGCAGCATACAGGGGACTAGCGGGGGGGCCTCCAAGACCCAGTACTTC	CASSIQGTSGGASKTQYF
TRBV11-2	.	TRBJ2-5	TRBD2	TGTGCCAGCAGCTTAGATCCCCCTAGCGGGAGGGGAGAGACCCAGTACTTC	CASSLDPPSGRGETQYF
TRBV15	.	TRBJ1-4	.	TGTGCCACCAGCAGAGAGGTCCCCTATAATGAAAAACTGTTTTTT	CATSREVPYNEKLFF
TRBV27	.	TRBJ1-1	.	TGTGCCAGCAGTTTAGGGGGGGCGAGCACTGAAGCTTTCTTT	CASSLGGASTEAFF
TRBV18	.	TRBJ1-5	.	TGTGCCAGCTCACCCCGCGGGGGGGCAAATCAGCCCCAGCATTTT	CASSPRGGANQPQHF
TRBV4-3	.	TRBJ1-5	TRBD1	TGCGCCAGCAGCCCCGGGACAGGGAATCAGCCCCAGCATTTT	CASSPGTGNQPQHF
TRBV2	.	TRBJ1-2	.	TGTGCCAGCGGAGGAGATAACTATGGCTACACCTTC	CASGGDNYGYTF
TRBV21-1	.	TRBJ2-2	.	TGTGCCAGCAGGGCCCCCCCGGGAACCGGCGCCACCGGGGAGCTGTTTTTT	CASRAPPGTGATGELFF
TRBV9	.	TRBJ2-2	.	TGTGCCAGCAGCGTAGAAGGGGGCGGGGAGCTGTTTTTT	CASSVEGGGELFF
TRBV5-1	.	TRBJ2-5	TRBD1	TGCGCCAGCAGTCCCGGACAGGGGGGGGAGACCCAGTACTTC	CASSPGQGGETQYF
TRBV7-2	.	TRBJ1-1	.	TGTGCCAGCAGCTTAGTGGGGGGGTCCACTGAAGCTTTCTTT	CASSLVGGSTEAFF
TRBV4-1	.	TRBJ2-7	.	TGCGCCAGCAGCCAAATAGGGGGCGAGCAGTACTTC	CASSQIGGEQYF
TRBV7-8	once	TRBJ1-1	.	TGTGCCAGCAGCCCCCGCAAGGCGGTTGCGCCAGCTTTCTTT	CASSPRKAVAPAFF
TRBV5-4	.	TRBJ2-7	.	TGTGCCAGCAGCTGGGACAAGGCGTCCTACGAGCAGTACTTC	CASSWDKASYEQYF
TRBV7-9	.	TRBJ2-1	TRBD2	TGTGCCAGCAGCCTAGCGGGAGCGGAGTACAATGAGCAGTTCTTC	CASSLAGAEYNEQFF
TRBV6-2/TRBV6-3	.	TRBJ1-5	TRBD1	TGTGCCAGCAGATACAGGACAGGCCACAATCAGCCCCAGCATTTT	CASRYRTGHNQPQHF
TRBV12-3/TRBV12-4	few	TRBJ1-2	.	TGTGCCAGCAGACTCGATTGGAACTATGGCTACACCTTC	CASRLDWNYGYTF
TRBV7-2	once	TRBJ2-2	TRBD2	TGTGCCAGCAGCTCCTACCCACAACTAGCGGGGGCCAGCATGGGGGAGCTGTTTTTT	CASSSYPQLAGASMGELFF
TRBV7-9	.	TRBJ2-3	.	TGTGCCCAGCAAGGTCCGAGGGATACGCAGTATTTT	CAQQGPRDTQYF
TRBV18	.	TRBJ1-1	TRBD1	TGTGCCAGCTCACGTGGACAGGGAATGAACACTGAAGCTTTCTTT	CASSRGQGMNTEAFF
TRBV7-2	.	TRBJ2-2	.	TGTGCCAGCAGCACGGAGCGTCGGGTCACCGGGGAGCTGTTTTTT	CASSTERRVTGELFF
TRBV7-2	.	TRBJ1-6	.	TGTGCCAGCAGCTTTGTCGGGTACTCCTATAATTCACCCCTCCACTTT	CASSFVGYSYNSPLHF
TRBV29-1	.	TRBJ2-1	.	TGCAGCGCTGGGTGGGGGCAGGCTGAGCAGTTCTTC	CSAGWGQAEQFF
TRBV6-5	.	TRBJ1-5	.	TGTGCCAGCCGGAGTACCGGGAATCAGCCCCAGCATTTT	CASRSTGNQPQHF
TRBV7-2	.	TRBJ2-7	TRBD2	TGTGCCAGCAGCTCACCCTTTGGCGGGAGAGAGTACTTC	CASSSPFGGREYF
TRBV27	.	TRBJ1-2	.	TGTGCCAGCGCCCGGAGGGGGGGGGACTATGGCTACACCTTC	CASARRGGDYGYTF